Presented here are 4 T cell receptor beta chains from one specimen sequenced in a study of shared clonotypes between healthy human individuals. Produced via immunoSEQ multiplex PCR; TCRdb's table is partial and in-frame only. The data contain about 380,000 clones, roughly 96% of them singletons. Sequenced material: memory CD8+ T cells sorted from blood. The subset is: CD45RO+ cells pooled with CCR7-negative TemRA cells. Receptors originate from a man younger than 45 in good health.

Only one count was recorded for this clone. Here the CDR3 reads CAWSGTGRHTEAFF. CDR3 nucleotides: TGTGCCTGGAGTGGGACAGGGCGGCACACTGAAGCTTTCTTT. The chain employs TRBV30 and TRBJ1-1; 8 bases are a match to TRBD1. V dropped 1 base and J dropped 3; count of bases not matched to a gene: 4. The CDR3 is made up of 14 amino acids. Germline V gene lookup returns CDR1 GTSNPN and CDR2 SVGIG (reference sequence). Using reference TRBV30 and TRBJ1-1 for the parts outside the CDR3, the full variable domain is SQTIHQWPATLVQPVGSPLSLECTVEGTSNPNLYWYRQAAGRGLQLLFYSVGIGQISSEVPQNLSASRPQDRQFILSSKKLLLSDSGFYLCAWSGTGRHTEAFFGQGTRLTVV.

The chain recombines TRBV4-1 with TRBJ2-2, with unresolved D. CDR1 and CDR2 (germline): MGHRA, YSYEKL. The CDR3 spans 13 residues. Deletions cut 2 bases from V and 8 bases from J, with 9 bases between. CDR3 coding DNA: TGCGCCAGCAGCCAACGAGCAAAGGGGGAGCTGTTTTTT. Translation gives CASSQRAKGELFF.

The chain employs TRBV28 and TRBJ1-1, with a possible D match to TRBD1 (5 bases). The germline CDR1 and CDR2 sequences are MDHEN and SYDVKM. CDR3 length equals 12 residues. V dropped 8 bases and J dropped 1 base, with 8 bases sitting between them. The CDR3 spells CASYDRNTEAFF. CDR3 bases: TGTGCCAGCTACGACAGGAACACTGAAGCTTTCTTT. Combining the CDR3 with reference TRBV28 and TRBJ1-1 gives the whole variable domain DVKVTQSSRYLVKRTGEKVFLECVQDMDHENMFWYRQDPGLGLRLIYFSYDVKMKEKGDIPEGYSVSREKKERFSLILESASTNQTSMYLCASYDRNTEAFFGQGTRLTVV.

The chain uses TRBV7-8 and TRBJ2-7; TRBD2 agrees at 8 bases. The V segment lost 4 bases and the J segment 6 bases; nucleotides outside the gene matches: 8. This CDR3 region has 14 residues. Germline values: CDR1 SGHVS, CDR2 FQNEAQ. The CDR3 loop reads CASSWGLGRGEQYF. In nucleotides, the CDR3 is TGTGCCAGCAGCTGGGGACTAGGGCGGGGCGAGCAGTACTTC.